These 19 T cell receptor beta chains share one sample of origin, sequenced in a study of blood T cell repertoires in COVID-19. Profiling relied on immunoSEQ multiplex PCR, and the TCRdb table lists in-frame clones only, not all of them. Among about 120,000 clones listed, 65% to 90% were seen once. The sequenced material came from peripheral blood. The receptors were gathered from an elderly man with active or convalescent COVID-19.

This clone was counted between two and nine times. J is TRBJ2-1 and V is TRBV24-1; 8 nucleotides agree with TRBD1. CDR1 is KGHDR, CDR2 SFDVKD, per germline. The CDR3 covers 16 residues. Unmatched junction bases numbered 11, after V lost 4 bases and J lost 7 bases. In DNA form, the CDR3 reads TGTGCCACCAGTGACCCGGGACAGGCAGTTGGGAATGAGCAGTTCTTC. Protein sequence: CATSDPGQAVGNEQFF.

This clone was detected once. The rearrangement uses TRBV7-2 and TRBJ1-5, with 7 bases that match TRBD1. Germline CDR1 SGHTA, CDR2 FQGNSA. Losses at the gene ends were 0 bases for V and 1 base for J; bases not matched to a gene: 0. The CDR3 runs to 15 residues. The CDR3 DNA follows: TGTGCCAGCAGCTTAGCAGGGGGCAGCAATCAGCCCCAGCATTTT. It encodes CASSLAGGSNQPQHF.

The chain links TRBV5-4 to TRBJ1-1, with 7 bases lining up with TRBD1. The CDR3 length is 14 residues. With 4 bases clipped from V and 1 base from J, the junction kept 4 bases outside the gene matches. Germline V gene data show CDR1 as SGHNT and CDR2 as YYREEE (reference sequence). CDR3 DNA: TGTGCCAGCAGCCTGGGACAGAGGAACACTGAAGCTTTCTTT. Encoded protein: CASSLGQRNTEAFF.

The rearrangement uses TRBV3-1 (or the pseudogene TRBV3-2) and TRBJ2-5; the match to TRBD2 covers 9 bases. The germline gives CDR1 LGHDT, CDR2 YNNKEL (reference sequence). Unmatched junction bases numbered 11, after V lost 4 bases and J lost 2 bases. This CDR3 is 17 amino acids long. In nucleotides, the CDR3 is TGTGCCAGCAGCCTAAGAATCCTAGCGGGGTGGCAAGAGACCCAGTACTTC. Its translation is CASSLRILAGWQETQYF.

The chain carries TRBV28 and TRBJ2-2; 7 nucleotides match TRBD1. CDR3 size: 16 residues. Unmatched junction bases numbered 12, after V lost 9 bases and J lost 2 bases. Germline V gene lookup returns CDR1 MDHEN and CDR2 SYDVKM. CDR3 DNA sequence: TGTGCCAGGGGACCGACCGGGACAGCTAACACCGGGGAGCTGTTTTTT. It encodes CARGPTGTANTGELFF.

The V gene is TRBV19, the J gene TRBJ1-1; 7 bases match TRBD1. V was pared by 6 bases and J by 4 bases, with 17 bases of the junction left unmatched. Germline CDR1 and CDR2: LNHDA and SQIVND (reference sequence). The CDR3 extends over 17 amino acids. The CDR3 DNA reads as TGTGCCAGTAGCCAATGGAAATGGGCAGGGGGTGGCACTGAAGCTTTCTTT. Translating gives CASSQWKWAGGGTEAFF.

The chain couples TRBV6-5 to TRBJ1-5; a weak D match, TRBD1 (6 bases). The CDR3 consists of 15 residues. V lost 6 bases, J lost 2 bases, and 14 bases lay in between. CDR1 is MNHEY and CDR2 is SVGAGI in the germline V gene. The CDR3 coding sequence is TGTGCCAGCAGCTCAACAGGGTTCGGCAATCAGCCCCAGCATTTT. It codes for CASSSTGFGNQPQHF.

The chain employs TRBV6-1 and TRBJ1-3; D ambiguous. Germline V gene data show CDR1 as MNHNS and CDR2 as SASEGT. CDR3 length: 13 amino acids. The V end was cut by 2 bases, the J end by 2 bases, with 4 bases between. The CDR3 protein is CASSEQTGNTIYF. The CDR3 nucleotides read TGTGCCAGCAGTGAACAGACTGGAAACACCATATATTTT.

The V and J genes are TRBV28 and TRBJ1-1; D is possibly TRBD1 (5 bases). Germline V lookup: CDR1 MDHEN, CDR2 SYDVKM. V lost 10 bases and J lost 5, with 17 bases in between. CDR3 size: 13 residues. The CDR3 region has the DNA TGTGCCACCTTGACTCTTGGGGGGACTGAAGCTTTCTTT. Translated, it gives CATLTLGGTEAFF.

This chain links TRBV28 with TRBJ2-1, with 7 bases lining up with TRBD1. V lost 5 bases, J lost 2 bases, and 9 bases stayed unmatched. The CDR3 contains 16 residues. CDR1 MDHEN and CDR2 SYDVKM come from the germline V gene. CDR3 in DNA: TGTGCCAGCAGTCCCTCCACAGGGGTCCCCTACAATGAGCAGTTCTTC. Translated, it gives CASSPSTGVPYNEQFF.

The J gene is TRBJ2-7, the V gene TRBV3-1 (or the pseudogene TRBV3-2); possible D gene TRBD2, 6 bases. Germline CDR1 reads LGHDT; CDR2 reads YNNKEL (reference sequence). V gave up 2 bases and J gave up 1 base, with 12 bases separating them. The CDR3 is 15 residues long. The DNA of the CDR3 is TGTGCCAGCAGCCAACGGCCCGGAGGGTCCTACGAGCAGTACTTC. Residues: CASSQRPGGSYEQYF.

This sequence joins TRBV19 and TRBJ2-2; perhaps TRBD1 as D (6 bases). CDR3 size: 14 residues. The germline CDR1 and CDR2 sequences are LNHDA and SQIVND (reference sequence). V lost 7 bases and J lost 5, with 14 bases in between. In nucleotides, the CDR3 is TGTGCCAGTAATCCGACGGGGACAACCGGGGAGCTGTTTTTT. This translates into CASNPTGTTGELFF.

The V gene is TRBV5-8, the J gene TRBJ2-1; tentative D call: TRBD1 (5 bases). Trimming removed 4 bases from V and 0 bases from J, with 14 bases in between. CDR1 is SGHTS and CDR2 is YDEGEE in the germline V gene. The CDR3 loop spans 16 amino acids. The CDR3 loop is CASSPEGVGSYNEQFF. In DNA form, the CDR3 reads TGTGCCAGCAGCCCGGAAGGGGTAGGCTCCTACAATGAGCAGTTCTTC.

V and J are TRBV2 and TRBJ1-1; a weak D match, TRBD1 (5 bases). This CDR3 contains 13 residues. Trimming shortened V by 7 bases and J by 0 bases, and 9 bases separated the two germline ends. The V gene's germline CDR1 is SNHLY and CDR2 FYNNEI. CDR3 bases: TGTGCCAGCAAGGCAGGGATGAACACTGAAGCTTTCTTT. It codes for CASKAGMNTEAFF.

This chain links TRBV19 with TRBJ2-5, with 10 bases lining up with TRBD1. The CDR3 contains 14 residues. From germline, CDR1 is LNHDA and CDR2 SQIVND (reference sequence). V lost 5 bases to trimming and J lost 2 bases; unmatched junction nucleotides: 2. CDR3 DNA: TGTGCCAGTAGTTCGGACAGGGGGCAAGAGACCCAGTACTTC. Encoded protein: CASSSDRGQETQYF.

The V gene is TRBV18, the J gene TRBJ2-2, with D possibly matching TRBD2 (5 bases). This CDR3 is built from 15 residues. Germline CDR1 KGHSH, CDR2 LQKENI. Trimming took 4 bases from V and 7 from J, leaving 16 bases between them. The CDR3 DNA follows: TGTGCCAGCTCACGAAAAACCGGACGGGACGGGGAGCTGTTTTTT. It codes for CASSRKTGRDGELFF.

The rearrangement links TRBV5-6 to TRBJ1-5; D is uncertain. The V gene lost 0 bases and the J gene lost 9 bases, with 7 bases spanning the gap. Looked up from germline, CDR1 is SGHDT and CDR2 is YYEEEE. CDR3 length: 12 amino acids. As DNA, the CDR3 is TGTGCCAGCAGCTTGGGAGCTTTGCCCCAGCATTTT. Translated: CASSLGALPQHF.

The chain has TRBV18 and TRBJ1-3, with no clear D. The CDR3 spans 15 residues. Germline CDR1 reads KGHSH; CDR2 reads LQKENI. V dropped 2 bases and J dropped 0 bases, with 8 bases sitting between them. CDR3 DNA sequence: TGTGCCAGCTCACCATCCAGTTACTCTGGAAACACCATATATTTT. Its translation is CASSPSSYSGNTIYF.

The chain combines TRBV29-1 with TRBJ2-5; 7 nucleotides match TRBD1. The trim removed 4 bases at V and 1 base at J, leaving 6 bases unmatched. Germline V CDR1 and CDR2: SQVTM, ANQGSEA. This CDR3 region has 14 residues. This chain's CDR3 is CSVAPGTAQETQYF. The CDR3 DNA is TGCAGCGTTGCCCCGGGGACAGCCCAAGAGACCCAGTACTTC.